This TCR beta chain was documented in a study of technical replicates of blood from a few donors. V gave up 5 bases and J gave up 4 bases, with 27 bases separating them. CDR1 is GTSNPN, CDR2 SVGIG, per germline (reference sequence). The CDR3 is 18 amino acids. Clones were sequenced by immunoSEQ multiplex PCR, and TCRdb holds only the in-frame ones, with some missing. The sample gives over 45,000 clones, roughly 92% of which show up once; 3% to 5% is in the top ten. This TCR was recovered from a human donor in good health. Some clones in this sample may be carry-over from other donors' samples. J is TRBJ2-1 and V is TRBV30; perhaps TRBD1 as D (6 bases). The material sequenced was PBMCs. CDR3 sequence: CAWGSAYGRGGSYNEQFF. The DNA for the CDR3 is TGTGCCTGGGGGTCGGCCTATGGGCGAGGGGGTTCATACAATGAGCAGTTCTTC.